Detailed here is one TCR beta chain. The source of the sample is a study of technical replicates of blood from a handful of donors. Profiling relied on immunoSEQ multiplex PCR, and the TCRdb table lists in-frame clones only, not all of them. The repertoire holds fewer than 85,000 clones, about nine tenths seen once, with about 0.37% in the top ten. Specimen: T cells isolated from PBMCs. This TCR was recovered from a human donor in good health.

In nucleotides, the CDR3 is TGCGCCAGCAGCTTGGCAGGGTCCACTGAAGCTTTCTTT. This encodes CASSLAGSTEAFF. The V call is TRBV5-1, the J call TRBJ1-1, with D maybe TRBD1 (5 bases). Germline-derived CDR1 and CDR2 are SGHRS and YFSETQ. The V gene lost 0 bases and the J gene lost 4 bases, with 7 bases spanning the gap. This CDR3 has 13 residues.